This T cell receptor beta chain derives from a study of glioma-infiltrating T cells after dendritic cell vaccination. Time point specified: after dendritic cell vaccination, including at tumor progression/relapse. CDR1 is SGHNT and CDR2 is YYREEE in the germline V gene (reference sequence). This CDR3 contains 15 residues. V lost 5 bases, J lost 8 bases, and 10 bases stayed unmatched. Amplification used 60 V beta primers and 13 J beta primers. The protocol was immunoSEQ multiplex PCR, while the TCRdb copy is restricted to in-frame clones and leaves out a portion. The table records about 50,000 clones, around 89% of them present only once.

This chain connects TRBV5-4 to TRBJ1-4; 9 positions agree with TRBD1. The TCR sequence derives from a human donor with glioblastoma. The sample here was blood, taken after dendritic cell vaccination. This chain's CDR3 is CASSKKQGASEKLFF. DNA for the CDR3: TGTGCCAGCAGTAAGAAACAGGGGGCGAGCGAAAAACTGTTTTTT.